This T cell receptor (beta chain) was observed in a study of cytomegalovirus exposure and HLA in healthy donors. Whole-study context: Around 80 million unique TCR sequences came from HLA-typed donors in an early release.

General study findings and limits: Some public TCRs appeared in many individuals, while most sequences were rare. According to the study, 160 or so TCR beta chains were cytomegalovirus-associated. Per published reports, the classifier diagnosed cytomegalovirus status with high specificity and sensitivity.

60 Vbeta and 13 Jbeta primers were used in PCR. The data were produced by immunoSEQ multiplex PCR, yet TCRdb's version contains in-frame clones alone and is incomplete. The sample has more than 95,000 clones, roughly a tenth seen once; the top ten hold 5% to 6.5%. V shed 2 bases, J shed 2 bases, and the junction held 2 bases outside the gene matches. The V gene's germline CDR1 is SGHRS and CDR2 YFSETQ. The CDR3 consists of 14 residues. With regard to this clone: Its antigen is not known.

The chain recombines TRBV5-1 with TRBJ2-3, with 7 bases fitting TRBD2. The TCR comes from a middle-aged man in good health and CMV-seropositive. The source material was PBMCs. Written as DNA, the CDR3 is TGCGCCAGCAGCTTTAGCGGGTACACAGATACGCAGTATTTT. This translates into CASSFSGYTDTQYF.